The 21 T cell receptor beta chains given below trace back to one sample, sequenced in a study of Tregs in tolerant kidney transplant recipients. Related graft donors supplied nonmyeloablative bone marrow transplants, and mixed chimerism was transient. Sequencing was performed with immunoSEQ multiplex PCR; in TCRdb, only in-frame clones are kept and a portion is missing. The table includes 20,000 to 25,000 clones, 81% detected once. Sample: CD8+ T cells from blood (PBMCs), taken 6 months after the transplant. The source is a human patient who received a combined kidney and bone marrow transplant. Some T cells may be transferred from the graft donor.

This clone has only a few counts. The chain links TRBV7-9 to TRBJ1-2, with D perhaps TRBD1 (5 bases). The V end was cut by 4 bases, the J end by 0 bases, with 9 bases between. The germline gives CDR1 SEHNR, CDR2 FQNEAQ (reference sequence). The CDR3 has 14 residues. CDR3 amino acids: CASSSRTTNYGYTF. The CDR3 coding sequence is TGTGCCAGCAGCTCACGGACAACTAACTATGGCTACACCTTC.

The chain combines TRBV14 with TRBJ1-4; no clear D gene. Germline CDR1 and CDR2: SGHDN and FVKESK. The CDR3 runs 13 residues. Trimming removed 0 bases at V and 14 bases at J, with 13 bases between. CDR3 bases: TGTGCCAGCAGCCAAGATCTGCGAGGTGGGCTGTTTTTT. Translated, it gives CASSQDLRGGLFF. The full variable domain, completed using reference TRBV14 and TRBJ1-4, is EAGVTQFPSHSVIEKGQTVTLRCDPISGHDNLYWYRRVMGKEIKFLLHFVKESKQDESGMPNNRFLAERTGGTYSTLKVQPAELEDSGVYFCASSQDLRGGLFFGSGTQLSVL.

The rearrangement uses TRBV28 and TRBJ1-5, with 10 bases fitting TRBD1. This CDR3 is built from 15 residues. The germline V gene encodes CDR1 MDHEN and CDR2 SYDVKM. V lost 5 bases, J lost 7 bases, and 8 bases stayed unmatched. Written as DNA, the CDR3 is TGTGCCAGCAGTCTCCGACAGGGGGCAGGGCAGCCCCAGCATTTT. It encodes CASSLRQGAGQPQHF.

The CDR3 nucleotides read TGCAGCGTTGTGGGGACCGACAGGAGCATGAACACTGAAGCTTTCTTT. Amino acid sequence: CSVVGTDRSMNTEAFF. The chain uses TRBV29-1 and TRBJ1-1; D is possibly TRBD1 (6 bases). The germline V gene has CDR1 SQVTM and CDR2 ANQGSEA. The length of the CDR3 is 16 residues. V dropped 4 bases and J dropped 0 bases, with 18 bases sitting between them.

CDR3 nucleotide sequence: TGTGCCAGCTCCCGGGGCGAGCTAGCGGGGAGGACCTACGAGCAGTACTTC. Its translation is CASSRGELAGRTYEQYF. The chain recombines TRBV18 with TRBJ2-7; 9 nucleotides line up with TRBD2. The germline gives CDR1 KGHSH, CDR2 LQKENI. This CDR3 has 17 amino acids. V gave up 6 bases and J gave up 2 bases; unmatched junction bases: 14. Full variable domain (outside the CDR3, taken from reference TRBV18 and TRBJ2-7): NAGVMQNPRHLVRRRGQEARLRCSPMKGHSHVYWYRQLPEEGLKFMVYLQKENIIDESGMPKERFSAEFPKEGPSILRIQQVVRGDSAAYFCASSRGELAGRTYEQYFGPGTRLTVT.

This clone was recorded only once. The V call is TRBV7-9, the J call TRBJ2-7; the D gene is possibly TRBD1 (6 bases). The CDR3 has 14 amino acids. V lost 1 base to trimming and J lost 3 bases, with 10 bases between them. Looked up from germline, CDR1 is SEHNR and CDR2 is FQNEAQ (reference sequence). CDR3 sequence (DNA): TGTGCCAGCAGCTTAGTGGGACACCTCTACGAGCAGTACTTC. The encoded protein is CASSLVGHLYEQYF.

The genes are TRBV7-9 and TRBJ2-6; 8 bases map to TRBD1. This CDR3 is 17 amino acids long. V gave up 6 bases and J gave up 0 bases; unmatched junction bases: 7. Germline CDR1 is SEHNR and CDR2 is FQNEAQ (reference sequence). The CDR3 reads CASRTGVQPSGANVLTF. The CDR3 bases are TGTGCCAGCAGGACAGGGGTTCAACCCTCTGGGGCCAACGTCCTGACTTTC.

The chain is built from TRBV30 and TRBJ1-1; the D is unclear. The V end was cut by 2 bases, the J end by 4 bases, with 14 bases between. CDR1 GTSNPN and CDR2 SVGIG come from the germline V gene (reference sequence). CDR3 size: 14 residues. CDR3 region: CAWSISRGGTEAFF. The CDR3 bases are TGTGCCTGGAGTATTAGTCGGGGTGGCACTGAAGCTTTCTTT.

This chain connects TRBV4-3 to TRBJ1-3, with D uncertain. Germline CDR1 LGHNA, CDR2 YSLEER. This CDR3 is built from 18 residues. The V end lost 0 bases, the J end lost 0 bases, and 15 bases lay between the germline ends. The CDR3 DNA is TGCGCCAGCAGCCAAGACCCCCAGACAATTTTCTCTGGAAACACCATATATTTT. Translation gives CASSQDPQTIFSGNTIYF.

The table lists this clone with many counts. The rearrangement uses TRBV14 and TRBJ2-7; D gene unclear. V lost 4 bases and J lost 3, with 10 bases in between. Germline V gene lookup returns CDR1 SGHDN and CDR2 FVKESK. The CDR3 has 13 amino acids. The CDR3 here is CASSPLYYYEQYF. The CDR3 bases are TGTGCCAGCAGCCCCCTTTACTACTACGAGCAGTACTTC.

The chain has TRBV28 and TRBJ1-5; D perhaps matches TRBD1 (6 bases). The CDR3 length is 14 residues. V lost 10 bases and J lost 0, with 13 bases in between. Germline CDR1 and CDR2: MDHEN and SYDVKM. The CDR3 bases are TGTGCCACCGGGGGGCCGGCTAGCAATCAGCCCCAGCATTTT. Its translation is CATGGPASNQPQHF. Together with reference TRBV28 and TRBJ1-5, the CDR3 gives the full variable domain: DVKVTQSSRYLVKRTGEKVFLECVQDMDHENMFWYRQDPGLGLRLIYFSYDVKMKEKGDIPEGYSVSREKKERFSLILESASTNQTSMYLCATGGPASNQPQHFGDGTRLSIL.

This rearrangement joins TRBV6-5 to TRBJ2-1; 13 nucleotides align to TRBD2. Germline CDR1 and CDR2: MNHEY and SVGAGI. The CDR3 is made up of 15 amino acids. After removal of 8 bases from V and 7 bases from J, the junction contained 8 bases not matched to a gene. This CDR3 is CASRTSGRAENEQFF. The CDR3 region has the DNA TGTGCCAGCCGTACTAGCGGGAGGGCGGAAAATGAGCAGTTCTTC.

The chain recombines TRBV19 with TRBJ1-1; D is uncertain. This CDR3 has 13 amino acids. V gave up 6 bases and J gave up 2 bases, with 10 bases separating them. The germline V gene has CDR1 LNHDA and CDR2 SQIVND (reference sequence). CDR3 in amino acids: CASSIDTNTEAFF. CDR3 coding DNA: TGTGCCAGTAGCATCGACACTAACACTGAAGCTTTCTTT.

This clone was detected once. This rearrangement joins TRBV27 to TRBJ2-5, with D maybe TRBD1 (5 bases). The J call is doubtful: the DNA matches TRBJ2-7 better. The CDR3 loop spans 17 amino acids. Germline-derived CDR1 and CDR2 are MNHEY and SMNVEV (reference sequence). CDR3 residues: CASNPRAQGRGFYEQYF. The CDR3 coding sequence is TGTGCCAGCAACCCGCGCGCGCAGGGTCGTGGGTTCTACGAGCAGTACTTC.

V gene TRBV4-1 combines with J gene TRBJ2-1; TRBD1 matches 7 bases. Germline V CDR1 and CDR2: MGHRA, YSYEKL. Unmatched junction bases numbered 12, after V lost 4 bases and J lost 6 bases. The CDR3 has 16 amino acids. CDR3 nucleotides: TGCGCCAGCAGCCTATTCCGGGACAGAGACCCCAATGAGCAGTTCTTC. It encodes CASSLFRDRDPNEQFF.

The V gene is TRBV11-2, the J gene TRBJ2-5; 15 bases line up with TRBD2. This CDR3 is built from 16 residues. Germline trimming cut 4 bases from V and 5 bases from J; bases unmatched to any gene: 5. Germline CDR1 reads SGHAT; CDR2 reads FQNNGV. CDR3: CASSSGLAGGGETQYF. CDR3 DNA sequence: TGTGCCAGCAGCTCGGGACTAGCGGGGGGTGGGGAGACCCAGTACTTC. Full variable domain (outside the CDR3, taken from reference TRBV11-2 and TRBJ2-5): EAGVAQSPRYKIIEKRQSVAFWCNPISGHATLYWYQQILGQGPKLLIQFQNNGVVDDSQLPKDRFSAERLKGVDSTLKIQPAKLEDSAVYLCASSSGLAGGGETQYFGPGTRLLVL.

With respect to this clone: Within the sample, other DNA sequences also encode this same CDR3. The chain combines TRBV2 with TRBJ1-6, with D hard to call. Trimming removed 0 bases from V and 10 bases from J, with 13 bases in between. The CDR3 spans 15 residues. CDR1 and CDR2 (germline): SNHLY, FYNNEI. CDR3 coding DNA: TGTGCCAGCAGTGAAGCGCTTGGAGGGAACTCACCCCTCCACTTT. Translating it yields CASSEALGGNSPLHF.

A note on this clone: The junction departs from the called germline gene at one end, perhaps through a read error. This CDR3 is also generated by other DNA sequences in the sample. The chain carries TRBV7-2 and TRBJ2-7; the D gene is possibly TRBD2 (7 bases). The CDR3 sequence is 15 residues long. Per the germline V gene, CDR1 is SGHTA and CDR2 is FQGNSA. CDR3 protein: CASSLVRGGLSEQYF. CDR3 nucleotides: TGTGCCAGTAGCTTAGTTAGGGGGGGACTATCCGAGCAGTACTTC.

The rearrangement uses TRBV29-1 and TRBJ1-2, with D unresolved. Trimming removed 5 bases at V and 12 bases at J, with 19 bases between. Germline V lookup: CDR1 SQVTM, CDR2 ANQGSEA. The CDR3 has 12 amino acids. CDR3 sequence: CSVIFWTGLHTF. CDR3 nucleotide sequence: TGCAGCGTTATATTTTGGACTGGACTCCACACCTTC.

J is TRBJ2-2 and V is TRBV18; 12 bases are shared with TRBD2. V dropped 8 bases and J dropped 8; count of bases not matched to a gene: 6. The CDR3 spans 14 residues. Germline V gives CDR1 KGHSH, CDR2 LQKENI. CDR3 sequence (DNA): TGTGCCAGCCGCGGACTAGCGGGACCTGGGGAGCTGTTTTTT. It translates to CASRGLAGPGELFF.

V usage is TRBV7-6 and J usage is TRBJ2-2; possibly TRBD2 for D (6 bases). The V gene lost 7 bases and the J gene lost 1 base, with 13 bases spanning the gap. This CDR3 has 15 amino acids. The germline CDR1 and CDR2 sequences are SGHVS and FNYEAQ. The CDR3 is CASTKLAENTGELFF. Here the CDR3 DNA reads TGTGCCAGCACCAAACTAGCCGAGAACACCGGGGAGCTGTTTTTT. Full variable domain (missing parts from reference TRBV7-6 and TRBJ2-2): GAGVSQSPRYKVTKRGQDVALRCDPISGHVSLYWYRQALGQGPEFLTYFNYEAQQDKSGLPNDRFSAERPEGSISTLTIQRTEQRDSAMYRCASTKLAENTGELFFGEGSRLTVL.